The 21 T cell receptor beta chains listed next were all sequenced from one sample in a study of T cell repertoires in cytomegalovirus infection. Via MiXCR, TCRdb re-called the reads, giving one row per CDR3 protein. Of 97,000 or so distinct CDR3 sequences in the sample, approximately 15% are singletons; the top ten hold less than 10%. The sample comprised PBMCs. These receptors were taken from a human donor in good health (CMV status not recorded). Some clones in this sample may be carry-over from other donors' samples.

Turning to this clonotype: Germline and junction disagree at one end, which may indicate a read error. The chain links TRBV18 to TRBJ1-2; 11 bases are a match to TRBD1. The CDR3 contains 14 residues. Germline lookup yields CDR1 KGHSH and CDR2 LQKENI. The CDR3, as DNA: TGTGCCAGCTCACCCGGGACAGGGGGATATGGCTGCACCTTC. Encoded protein: CASSPGTGGYGCTF.

A few counts support this clonotype. The V and J genes are TRBV29-1 and TRBJ2-7, with 8 bases aligning to TRBD1. There are 13 residues in the CDR3. Germline trimming cut 5 bases from V and 1 base from J; bases unmatched to any gene: 4. Germline CDR1 and CDR2: SQVTM and ANQGSEA. The CDR3 loop is CSVRQGASYEQYF. In DNA form, the CDR3 reads TGCAGCGTTCGCCAGGGGGCGTCCTACGAGCAGTACTTC.

The J gene is TRBJ2-7, the V gene TRBV11-2; D might be TRBD1 or TRBD2, each matching 5 bases. Germline CDR1 SGHAT, CDR2 FQNNGV. The CDR3 consists of 14 residues. The germline V and J ends were trimmed by 7 bases and 0 bases, with 13 bases remaining between them. Here the CDR3 DNA reads TGTGCCAGCACCCAGGGAGCCTTCTCCTACGAGCAGTACTTC. Its translation: CASTQGAFSYEQYF.

The chain combines TRBV4-2 with TRBJ1-6, with 9 bases fitting TRBD1. This CDR3 comprises 17 residues. The junction had 9 bases not matched to a gene; V was cut back by 3 bases and J by 6 bases. Germline CDR1 and CDR2: LGHNA and YNFKEQ. CDR3 sequence (DNA): TGTGCCAGCAGCCAGGTTACCGGGACAGGGCTTAATTCACCCCTCCACTTT. As protein: CASSQVTGTGLNSPLHF.

This clonotype was detected many times. This sequence joins TRBV7-2 and TRBJ1-3; no firm D call. The CDR3 consists of 14 residues. Germline V gives CDR1 SGHTA, CDR2 FQGNSA. Trimming cost V 3 bases and J 0 bases, with 6 bases left between them. CDR3 nucleotide sequence: TGTGCCAGCAGCTTGAGTTCCTCTGGAAACACCATATATTTT. This sequence encodes CASSLSSSGNTIYF.

A remark on this clonotype: Its ends do not fully match the called genes, so a read error is possible. The V call is TRBV7-8, the J call TRBJ2-2, with D uncertain. The CDR3 length is 16 residues. Germline values: CDR1 SGHVS, CDR2 FQNEAQ. The CDR3 loop is CASSLPQPQRAGELFF. As DNA, the CDR3 is TGTGCCAGTAGCTTACCACAACCTCAACGGGCCGGGGAGCTGTTTTTT.

The J gene is TRBJ2-2, the V gene TRBV6-4; no firm D call. Germline lookup yields CDR1 MRHNA and CDR2 SNTAGT. The V gene lost 0 bases and the J gene lost 4 bases, with 6 bases spanning the gap. The CDR3 is made up of 14 amino acids. The CDR3 nucleotides read TGTGCCAGCAGTGACTCTCCGGGCACCGGGGAGCTGTTTTTT. Translating it yields CASSDSPGTGELFF.

Worth noting for this clonotype: A much larger clone lies one base from this, so it may be a read error. This chain connects TRBV7-2 to TRBJ1-3, with no clear D. Trimming cost V 5 bases and J 0 bases, with 11 bases left between them. This CDR3 has 15 amino acids. Germline CDR1 reads SGHTA; CDR2 reads FQGNSA. CDR3 bases: TGTGCCAGCAGCCTAACAACCGGCTCTGGAAACACCATATATTTT. Protein: CASSLTTGSGNTIYF.

The J gene is TRBJ2-7, the V gene TRBV6-2 or TRBV6-3, with 13 bases that match TRBD2. Germline-derived CDR1 and CDR2 are MNHEY and SVGEGT. The CDR3 loop spans 16 amino acids. The V segment lost 4 bases and the J segment 2 bases; nucleotides outside the gene matches: 5. Here the CDR3 reads CASSLTGTSGTYEQYF. The CDR3 DNA follows: TGTGCCAGCAGTTTAACCGGGACTAGCGGGACCTACGAGCAGTACTTC.

This clonotype was observed a handful of times. V is TRBV7-2 and J is TRBJ2-7; D possibly matches TRBD1 or TRBD2 (5 bases each). CDR1 and CDR2 (germline): SGHTA, FQGNSA. V was pared by 5 bases and J by 5 bases, with 19 bases between. This CDR3 comprises 15 residues. The chain's CDR3 is CASSPTTGLGHEQYF. For the CDR3, the DNA is TGTGCCAGCAGCCCCACCACAGGACTTGGGCACGAGCAGTACTTC.

Comments on this clonotype: An end of the junction does not agree with germline; a read error may underlie this. The CDR3: CASSRFGNSYNEQFF. The CDR3 DNA reads as TGTGCCAGCAGCCGGTTCGGAAACTCCTACAATGAGCAGTTCTTC. The chain links TRBV4-1 to TRBJ2-1, with no clear D. This CDR3 has 15 amino acids. Germline V gene sequence: CDR1 MGHRA, CDR2 YSYEKL.

There are many counts of this clonotype. The chain couples TRBV12-3 or TRBV12-4 to TRBJ2-3; 9 bases map to TRBD2. The CDR3 is 15 residues long. With V trimmed by 1 base and J by 9 bases, 8 bases remained unmatched. CDR3 sequence: CASSLVRGGPRTQYF. DNA of the CDR3: TGTGCCAGCAGTTTAGTGCGGGGGGGCCCGCGAACGCAGTATTTT.

The chain carries TRBV6-8 and TRBJ2-4, with no clear D. The CDR3 extends over 15 amino acids. Trimming pared 1 base from V and 4 bases from J, leaving 11 bases between. The germline V gene encodes CDR1 MNHGY and CDR2 SAAAGT. DNA for the CDR3: TGTGCCAGCAGTTACTGGGTTAGCTCTAAAAACATTCAGTACTTC. Its protein is CASSYWVSSKNIQYF.

The chain employs TRBV12-3 or TRBV12-4 and TRBJ2-1; D may be TRBD2 (6 bases). V lost 7 bases, J lost 2 bases, and 15 bases lay in between. The CDR3 covers 15 residues. CDR3 protein: CASTPTGTPYNEQFF. The CDR3 DNA is TGTGCCAGCACCCCAACCGGGACTCCCTACAATGAGCAGTTCTTC.

The gene calls are TRBV7-3 and TRBJ2-2, with 9 bases aligning to TRBD1. The CDR3 has 16 residues. The V segment lost 1 base and the J segment 5 bases; nucleotides outside the gene matches: 5. CDR1 and CDR2 from the germline V gene are SGHTA and FQGTGA. In DNA form, the CDR3 reads TGTGCCAGCAGCTTAAGGGGACAGGGAGTAACCGGGGAGCTGTTTTTT. It specifies CASSLRGQGVTGELFF.

This clonotype has only a few counts. The V call is TRBV29-1, the J call TRBJ1-2; D unclear. The CDR3 length is 12 residues. Germline CDR1 is SQVTM and CDR2 is ANQGSEA. Trimming took off 1 base at V and 10 bases at J, with 13 bases between the two ends. CDR3 protein: CSVEGGRRSYTF. CDR3 DNA: TGCAGCGTTGAAGGAGGACGTCGTTCCTACACCTTC. Using reference TRBV29-1 and TRBJ1-2 for the parts outside the CDR3, the full variable domain is SAVISQKPSRDICQRGTSLTIQCQVDSQVTMMFWYRQQPGQSLTLIATANQGSEATYESGFVIDKFPISRPNLTFSTLTVSNMSPEDSSIYLCSVEGGRRSYTFGSGTRLTVV.

Comment on this clonotype: This may be a read error, as it is one base from a much larger clone. The V call is TRBV12-3 or TRBV12-4, the J call TRBJ2-5; D ambiguous. This CDR3 is 13 amino acids long. Trimming pared 3 bases from V and 3 bases from J, leaving 8 bases between. CDR3: CASSFSAKETQYF. CDR3 coding DNA: TGTGCCAGCAGTTTTTCAGCCAAAGAGACCCAGTACTTC.

Note on this clonotype: An end of the junction differs from the germline gene, which may be a read error. This chain uses TRBV2 with TRBJ1-3, with 9 bases identical to TRBD1. The CDR3 contains 16 residues. Germline CDR1 SNHLY, CDR2 FYNNEI. The CDR3 DNA is TGTGTCAGCAGACTAAACAGGGGGCATACTGGAAACACCATATATTTT. It is translated as CVSRLNRGHTGNTIYF.

The CDR3, as DNA: TGCAGCGTTGAGAACAGGGTAGACTATGGCTACACCTTC. It encodes CSVENRVDYGYTF. The chain employs TRBV29-1 and TRBJ1-2; tentative D call: TRBD1 (6 bases). This CDR3 spans 13 amino acids. V gave up 3 bases and J gave up 3 bases, with 11 bases separating them. The germline gives CDR1 SQVTM, CDR2 ANQGSEA. Full variable domain (outside the CDR3, taken from reference TRBV29-1 and TRBJ1-2): SAVISQKPSRDICQRGTSLTIQCQVDSQVTMMFWYRQQPGQSLTLIATANQGSEATYESGFVIDKFPISRPNLTFSTLTVSNMSPEDSSIYLCSVENRVDYGYTFGSGTRLTVV.

This clonotype was counted at least ten times. The CDR3 reads CASSQEGLAGTNTGELFF. CDR3 nucleotide sequence: TGTGCCAGCAGCCAAGAGGGGCTAGCGGGGACAAACACCGGGGAGCTGTTTTTT. V usage is TRBV4-2 and J usage is TRBJ2-2, with TRBD2 matching over 9 bases. The CDR3 totals 18 residues. With 0 bases clipped from V and 2 bases from J, the junction kept 7 bases outside the gene matches. CDR1 is LGHNA, CDR2 YNFKEQ, per germline.

This clonotype has more than one count but fewer than ten. The chain is built from TRBV10-3 and TRBJ1-6, with 9 bases fitting TRBD1. Looked up from germline, CDR1 is ENHRY and CDR2 is SYGVKD. The trim removed 7 bases at V and 11 bases at J, leaving 9 bases unmatched. The CDR3 totals 14 residues. The chain's CDR3 is CAITQTDRGTPLHF. CDR3 bases: TGTGCCATCACTCAAACGGACAGGGGTACACCCCTCCACTTT.